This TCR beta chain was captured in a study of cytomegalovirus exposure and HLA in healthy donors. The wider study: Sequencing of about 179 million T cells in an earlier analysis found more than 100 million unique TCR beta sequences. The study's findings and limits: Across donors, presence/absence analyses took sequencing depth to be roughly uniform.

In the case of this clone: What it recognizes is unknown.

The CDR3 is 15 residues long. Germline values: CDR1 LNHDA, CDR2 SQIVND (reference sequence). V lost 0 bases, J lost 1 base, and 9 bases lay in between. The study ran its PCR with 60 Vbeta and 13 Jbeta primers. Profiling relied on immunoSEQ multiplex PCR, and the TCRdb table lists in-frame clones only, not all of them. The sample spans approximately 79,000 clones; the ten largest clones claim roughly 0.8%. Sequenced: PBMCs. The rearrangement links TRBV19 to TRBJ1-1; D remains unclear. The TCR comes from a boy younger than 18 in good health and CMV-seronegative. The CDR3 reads CASSIDWASNTEAFF. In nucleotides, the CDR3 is TGTGCCAGTAGTATAGATTGGGCCTCGAACACTGAAGCTTTCTTT.